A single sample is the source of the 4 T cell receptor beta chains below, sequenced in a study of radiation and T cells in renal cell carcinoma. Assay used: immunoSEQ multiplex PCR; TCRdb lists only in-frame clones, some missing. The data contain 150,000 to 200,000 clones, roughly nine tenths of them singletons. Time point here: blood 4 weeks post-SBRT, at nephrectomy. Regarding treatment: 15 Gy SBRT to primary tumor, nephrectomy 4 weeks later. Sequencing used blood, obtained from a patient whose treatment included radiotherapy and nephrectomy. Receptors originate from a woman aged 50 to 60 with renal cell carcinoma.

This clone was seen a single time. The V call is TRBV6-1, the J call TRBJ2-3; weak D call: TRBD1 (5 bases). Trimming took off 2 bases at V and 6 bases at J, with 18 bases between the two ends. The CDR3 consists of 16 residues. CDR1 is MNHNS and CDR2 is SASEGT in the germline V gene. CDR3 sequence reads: CASSEFETASWDTQYF. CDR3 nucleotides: TGTGCCAGCAGTGAATTTGAGACAGCTTCGTGGGATACGCAGTATTTT.

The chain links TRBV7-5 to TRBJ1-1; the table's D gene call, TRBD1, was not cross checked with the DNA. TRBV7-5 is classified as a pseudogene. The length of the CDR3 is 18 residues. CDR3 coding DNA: TGTGCCAGAAGCCCCGGGACAGGGGCCCTAAGTCGTCGGACTGAAGCTTTCTTT. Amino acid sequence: CARSPGTGALSRRTEAFF.

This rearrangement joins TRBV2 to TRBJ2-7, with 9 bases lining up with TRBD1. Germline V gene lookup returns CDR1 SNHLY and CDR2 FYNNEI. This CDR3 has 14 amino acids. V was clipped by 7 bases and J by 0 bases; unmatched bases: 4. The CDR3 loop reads CASKGDRDSYEQYF. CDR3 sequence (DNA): TGTGCCAGCAAGGGGGACAGGGACTCCTACGAGCAGTACTTC.

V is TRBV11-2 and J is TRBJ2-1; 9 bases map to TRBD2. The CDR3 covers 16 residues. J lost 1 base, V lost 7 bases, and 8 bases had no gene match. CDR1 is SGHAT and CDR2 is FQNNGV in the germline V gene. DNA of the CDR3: TGTGCCAGCAAACGAGCGGGGGGAATTTCCTACAATGAGCAGTTCTTC. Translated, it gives CASKRAGGISYNEQFF.